The 23 T cell receptor beta chains listed next were all sequenced from one sample in a study of blood T cell repertoires in COVID-19. Libraries were prepared by immunoSEQ multiplex PCR; TCRdb keeps only in-frame clonotypes and omits some of them. The data contain fewer than 65,000 clones, 70% to 90% of them singletons. Sequencing was carried out using peripheral blood. These TCRs come from a man in his sixties with acute or convalescent COVID-19.

The V and J genes are TRBV18 and TRBJ1-2; 8 nucleotides agree with TRBD1. Per germline, CDR1 KGHSH and CDR2 LQKENI. V trimming: 3 bases; J trimming: 8 bases; junction bases outside the gene matches: 2. The CDR3 length is 12 residues. In DNA form, the CDR3 reads TGTGCCAGCTCACCGGACAGGGCGGGCTACACCTTC. This gives the protein CASSPDRAGYTF. The variable domain in full, with the rest retrieved from reference TRBV18 and TRBJ1-2, is NAGVMQNPRHLVRRRGQEARLRCSPMKGHSHVYWYRQLPEEGLKFMVYLQKENIIDESGMPKERFSAEFPKEGPSILRIQQVVRGDSAAYFCASSPDRAGYTFGSGTRLTVV.

The V gene is TRBV5-4, the J gene TRBJ2-2, with 13 bases matching TRBD2. The germline V gene has CDR1 SGHNT and CDR2 YYREEE (reference sequence). The J segment lost 7 bases and the V segment lost 4 bases, leaving 10 bases of the junction unmatched. The CDR3 is 17 amino acids. The CDR3 spells CASSTGTSGAYDGELFF. As DNA, the CDR3 is TGTGCCAGCAGCACCGGGACTAGCGGGGCGTACGACGGGGAGCTGTTTTTT.

The chain carries TRBV2 and TRBJ2-1, with 11 bases lining up with TRBD2. Germline CDR1 is SNHLY and CDR2 is FYNNEI. CDR3 length: 16 residues. V gave up 6 bases and J gave up 3 bases; unmatched junction bases: 7. The CDR3 loop reads CASSTIAGGNYNEQFF. CDR3 nucleotides: TGTGCCAGCAGCACAATAGCGGGGGGGAACTACAATGAGCAGTTCTTC.

The J gene is TRBJ1-1, the V gene TRBV27, with D perhaps matching TRBD1 (6 bases). Per germline, CDR1 MNHEY and CDR2 SMNVEV (reference sequence). Deletions cut 6 bases from V and 6 bases from J, with 17 bases between. The CDR3 contains 14 residues. The CDR3 loop is CASRAPRAGAEAFF. The CDR3 nucleotides are TGTGCCAGCAGGGCCCCCCGCGCAGGGGCTGAAGCTTTCTTT.

This chain joins TRBV6-1 and TRBJ1-5; D gene unclear. The germline gives CDR1 MNHNS, CDR2 SASEGT. This CDR3 is built from 16 residues. The germline V and J ends were trimmed by 1 base and 2 bases, with 12 bases remaining between them. The chain's CDR3 is CASSEVFRGGNQPQHF. The CDR3 nucleotides are TGTGCCAGCAGTGAAGTGTTCCGGGGAGGCAATCAGCCCCAGCATTTT.

This clone was seen just once. The chain carries TRBV4-1 and TRBJ1-1; TRBD1 matches 7 bases. The CDR3 has 15 residues. With V trimmed by 3 bases and J by 1 base, 5 bases remained unmatched. Germline V CDR1 and CDR2: MGHRA, YSYEKL. The CDR3 DNA reads as TGCGCCAGCAGCCACCTGGGACAGAGGAACACTGAAGCTTTCTTT. It encodes CASSHLGQRNTEAFF.

In this sample, this clone turned up a few times. The chain is built from TRBV3-1 (or the pseudogene TRBV3-2) and TRBJ2-7; D might be TRBD2 (5 bases). V gave up 3 bases and J gave up 4 bases, with 13 bases separating them. The CDR3 runs 14 residues. Germline V lookup: CDR1 LGHDT, CDR2 YNNKEL (reference sequence). CDR3 coding DNA: TGTGCCAGCAGCCATGGAACTCGGGGATACGAGCAGTACTTC. Translation: CASSHGTRGYEQYF.

J is TRBJ1-2 and V is TRBV6-5; 7 bases are a match to TRBD1. With V trimmed by 7 bases and J by 6 bases, 14 bases remained unmatched. The CDR3 covers 15 residues. Germline V gene data show CDR1 as MNHEY and CDR2 as SVGAGI. The CDR3 region is CASKIRGGRGNGYTF. DNA for the CDR3: TGTGCCAGCAAGATCAGAGGGGGCAGGGGAAATGGCTACACCTTC.

The genes are TRBV28 and TRBJ1-3, with 9 bases identical to TRBD1. This CDR3 region has 14 residues. Germline V gene lookup returns CDR1 MDHEN and CDR2 SYDVKM. V gave up 8 bases and J gave up 0 bases; unmatched junction bases: 2. CDR3 loop: CASGQGLSGNTIYF. The CDR3 DNA follows: TGTGCCAGCGGACAGGGGCTCTCTGGAAACACCATATATTTT.

The CDR3 region has the DNA TGTGCCAGCAGTATGTATCCGGGACAGACAAGCTCCTACAATGAGCAGTTCTTC. This codes for CASSMYPGQTSSYNEQFF. The V gene is TRBV25-1, the J gene TRBJ2-1; 7 nucleotides agree with TRBD1. The CDR3 length is 18 residues. Germline V gene lookup returns CDR1 MGHDK and CDR2 SYGVNS. Trimming took 5 bases from V and 0 from J; bases not matched to a gene: 13.

The rearrangement uses TRBV2 and TRBJ1-2, with 8 bases matching TRBD1. The germline V gene encodes CDR1 SNHLY and CDR2 FYNNEI. The CDR3 contains 16 residues. The ends lost 6 bases at V and 2 bases at J; junction bases unmatched: 11. CDR3 sequence: CASSPSRQGLNYGYTF. Here the CDR3 DNA reads TGTGCCAGCAGCCCCTCCCGACAGGGGCTCAACTATGGCTACACCTTC.

The chain is built from TRBV6-1 and TRBJ2-1; 12 bases are shared with TRBD2. Germline lookup yields CDR1 MNHNS and CDR2 SASEGT. With V trimmed by 3 bases and J by 7 bases, 4 bases remained unmatched. The CDR3 is 15 amino acids. CDR3 loop: CASSDGLAGRNEQFF. The CDR3 DNA sequence: TGTGCCAGCAGTGACGGACTAGCGGGAAGGAATGAGCAGTTCTTC.

The chain combines TRBV5-1 with TRBJ2-3, with 7 bases that match TRBD2. The V gene end was trimmed by 1 base and the J gene end by 5 bases; junction bases not matched to a gene: 7. The V gene's germline CDR1 is SGHRS and CDR2 YFSETQ. The CDR3 spans 15 residues. CDR3 amino acids: CASSLFGRLGDTQYF. For the CDR3, the DNA is TGCGCCAGCAGCTTGTTCGGGAGGCTCGGAGATACGCAGTATTTT.

This chain connects TRBV5-1 to TRBJ1-1; no definite D call. The CDR3 is 14 residues long. V lost 0 bases, J lost 4 bases, and 10 bases lay in between. Per the germline V gene, CDR1 is SGHRS and CDR2 is YFSETQ. In nucleotides, the CDR3 is TGCGCCAGCAGCTTGGCCGGGATTGCCACTGAAGCTTTCTTT. It specifies CASSLAGIATEAFF.

This chain uses TRBV3-1 (or the pseudogene TRBV3-2) with TRBJ2-2, with TRBD1 matching over 7 bases. This CDR3 contains 15 residues. V shed 4 bases and J 1 base; nucleotides not matched to a gene: 3. Germline CDR1 LGHDT, CDR2 YNNKEL (reference sequence). CDR3 sequence reads: CASSLRTGNTGELFF. DNA for the CDR3: TGTGCCAGCAGCCTTCGGACAGGGAACACCGGGGAGCTGTTTTTT.

DNA of the CDR3: TGTGCCAGCAGCACGACAGTTTGTAGGATCCAAGAGACCCAGTACTTC. It encodes CASSTTVCRIQETQYF. The chain employs TRBV21-1 and TRBJ2-5; TRBD1 is the table's D call and was not checked against the DNA. TRBV21-1 is labeled a pseudogene. This CDR3 is 16 amino acids long.

V and J are TRBV6-2 or TRBV6-3 and TRBJ2-5; the match to TRBD2 covers 7 bases. CDR3 length: 14 residues. Germline V gives CDR1 MNHEY, CDR2 SVGEGT. With 5 bases clipped from V and 4 bases from J, the junction kept 7 bases outside the gene matches. The DNA of the CDR3 is TGTGCCAGCAGTCACCAGAGGGAGGGAGAGACCCAGTACTTC. This encodes CASSHQREGETQYF.

This clone has more than one count but fewer than ten. The chain employs TRBV15 and TRBJ2-1; D is possibly TRBD2 (6 bases). V was clipped by 6 bases and J by 8 bases, with 17 bases between them. The length of the CDR3 is 14 residues. Germline CDR1 is LNHNV and CDR2 is YYDKDF (reference sequence). As DNA, the CDR3 is TGTGCCACCAGTTGGGGGGAGTCCCTTGATGAGCAGTTCTTC. Its protein product is CATSWGESLDEQFF.

V usage is TRBV29-1 and J usage is TRBJ2-5; the match to TRBD2 covers 13 bases. CDR1 SQVTM and CDR2 ANQGSEA come from the germline V gene. CDR3 length: 15 residues. The J segment lost 5 bases and the V segment lost 4 bases, leaving 7 bases of the junction unmatched. DNA of the CDR3: TGCAGCGTTGCACTAGCGGGGGGGCTTTACGAGACCCAGTACTTC. Protein product: CSVALAGGLYETQYF.

The genes are TRBV6-1 and TRBJ1-6; 7 bases map to TRBD1. This CDR3 has 17 amino acids. The J segment lost 7 bases and the V segment lost 4 bases, leaving 13 bases of the junction unmatched. Germline-derived CDR1 and CDR2 are MNHNS and SASEGT. CDR3 sequence reads: CASSAGGTARGNSPLHF. The CDR3 coding sequence is TGTGCCAGCAGTGCTGGAGGGACAGCAAGGGGAAATTCACCCCTCCACTTT.

The chain joins TRBV29-1 to TRBJ2-5; possibly TRBD1 for D (6 bases). With 2 bases removed from V and 4 bases from J, the gap between germline ends came to 14 bases. CDR1 and CDR2 (germline): SQVTM, ANQGSEA. CDR3 length equals 14 residues. The CDR3 bases are TGCAGCGTTGAAACAGGGTTTTCAGGAGAGACCCAGTACTTC. This translates into CSVETGFSGETQYF.

The chain uses TRBV2 and TRBJ1-6; TRBD1 matches at 7 bases. V was pared by 5 bases and J by 7 bases, with 17 bases of the junction left unmatched. The CDR3 spans 18 residues. Per the germline V gene, CDR1 is SNHLY and CDR2 is FYNNEI. The CDR3 is CASSWTGLTSLQNSPLHF. The DNA for the CDR3 is TGTGCCAGCAGTTGGACAGGTCTTACCTCCCTCCAGAATTCACCCCTCCACTTT.

This rearrangement joins TRBV19 to TRBJ2-4, with D tentatively TRBD2 (5 bases). The CDR3 contains 15 residues. Trimming left V 3 bases short and J 7 bases short, with 16 bases between. Germline CDR1 LNHDA, CDR2 SQIVND (reference sequence). The CDR3: CASSMVAGTGNIQYF. CDR3 DNA: TGTGCCAGTAGTATGGTTGCGGGTACCGGGAACATTCAGTACTTC. Filled out from reference TRBV19 and TRBJ2-4, the complete variable domain reads DGGITQSPKYLFRKEGQNVTLSCEQNLNHDAMYWYRQDPGQGLRLIYYSQIVNDFQKGDIAEGYSVSREKKESFPLTVTSAQKNPTAFYLCASSMVAGTGNIQYFGAGTRLSVL.